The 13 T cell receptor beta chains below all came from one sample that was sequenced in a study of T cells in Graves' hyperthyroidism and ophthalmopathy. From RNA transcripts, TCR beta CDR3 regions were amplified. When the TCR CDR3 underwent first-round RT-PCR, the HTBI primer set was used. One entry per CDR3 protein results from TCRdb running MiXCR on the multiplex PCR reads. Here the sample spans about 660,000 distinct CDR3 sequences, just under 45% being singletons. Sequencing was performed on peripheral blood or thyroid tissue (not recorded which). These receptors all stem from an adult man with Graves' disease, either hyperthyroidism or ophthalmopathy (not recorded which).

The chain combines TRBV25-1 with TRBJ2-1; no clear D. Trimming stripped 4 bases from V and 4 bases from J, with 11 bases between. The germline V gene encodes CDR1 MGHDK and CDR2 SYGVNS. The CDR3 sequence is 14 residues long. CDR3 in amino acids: CASSGSTVYNEQFF. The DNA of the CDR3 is TGTGCCAGCAGTGGTTCAACAGTTTACAATGAGCAGTTCTTC.

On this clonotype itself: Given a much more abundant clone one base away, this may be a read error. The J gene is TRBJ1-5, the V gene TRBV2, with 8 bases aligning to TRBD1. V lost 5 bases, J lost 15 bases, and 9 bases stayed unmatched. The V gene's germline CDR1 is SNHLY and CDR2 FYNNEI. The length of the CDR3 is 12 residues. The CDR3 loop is CASSLGVGQAHF. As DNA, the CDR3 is TGTGCCAGCAGTTTGGGGGTGGGACAGGCGCATTTT.

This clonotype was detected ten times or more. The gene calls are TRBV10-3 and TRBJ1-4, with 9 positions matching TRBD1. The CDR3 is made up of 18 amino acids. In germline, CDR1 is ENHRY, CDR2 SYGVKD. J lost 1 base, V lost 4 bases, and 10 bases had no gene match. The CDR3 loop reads CAISGGTGTIETNEKLFF. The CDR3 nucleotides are TGTGCCATCAGTGGAGGGACAGGGACTATCGAAACTAATGAAAAACTGTTTTTT.

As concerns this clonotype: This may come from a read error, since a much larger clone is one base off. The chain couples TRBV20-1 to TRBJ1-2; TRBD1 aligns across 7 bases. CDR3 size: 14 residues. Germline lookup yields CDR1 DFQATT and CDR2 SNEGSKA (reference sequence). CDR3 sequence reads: CSVRRTGVFYGYTF. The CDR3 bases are TGCAGTGTTAGAAGGACAGGAGTGTTCTATGGCTACACCTTC.

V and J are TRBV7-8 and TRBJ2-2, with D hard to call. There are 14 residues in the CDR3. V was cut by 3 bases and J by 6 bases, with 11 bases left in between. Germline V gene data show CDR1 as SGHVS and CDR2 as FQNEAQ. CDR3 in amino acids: CASSLGPRPGELFF. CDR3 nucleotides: TGTGCCAGCAGCTTGGGTCCTCGTCCCGGGGAGCTGTTTTTT.

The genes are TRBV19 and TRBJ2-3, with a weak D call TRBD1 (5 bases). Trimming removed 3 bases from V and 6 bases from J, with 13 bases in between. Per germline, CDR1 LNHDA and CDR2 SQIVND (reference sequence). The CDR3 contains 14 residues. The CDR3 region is CASSIPRAADTQYF. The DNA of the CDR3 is TGTGCCAGTAGTATCCCCAGGGCCGCGGATACGCAGTATTTT.

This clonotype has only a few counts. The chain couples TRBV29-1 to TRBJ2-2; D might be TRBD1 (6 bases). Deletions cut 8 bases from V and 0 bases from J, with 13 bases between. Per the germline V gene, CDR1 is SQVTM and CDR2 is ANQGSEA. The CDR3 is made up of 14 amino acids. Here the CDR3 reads CSTLTGPNTGELFF. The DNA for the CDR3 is TGCAGCACCCTGACAGGCCCGAACACCGGGGAGCTGTTTTTT.

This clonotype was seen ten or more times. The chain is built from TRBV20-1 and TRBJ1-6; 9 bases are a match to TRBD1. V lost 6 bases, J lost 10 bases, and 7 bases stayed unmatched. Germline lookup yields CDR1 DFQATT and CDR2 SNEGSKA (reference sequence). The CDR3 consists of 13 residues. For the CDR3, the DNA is TGCAGTGCCACAGGGGGCGCAGGGTCACCCCTCCACTTT. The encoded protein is CSATGGAGSPLHF.

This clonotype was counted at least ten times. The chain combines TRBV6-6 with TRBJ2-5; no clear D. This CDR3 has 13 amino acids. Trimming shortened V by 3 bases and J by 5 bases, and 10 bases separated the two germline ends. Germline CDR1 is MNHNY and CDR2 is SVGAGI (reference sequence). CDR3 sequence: CASSYSGVETQYF. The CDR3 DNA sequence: TGTGCCAGCAGTTATTCGGGTGTGGAGACCCAGTACTTC.

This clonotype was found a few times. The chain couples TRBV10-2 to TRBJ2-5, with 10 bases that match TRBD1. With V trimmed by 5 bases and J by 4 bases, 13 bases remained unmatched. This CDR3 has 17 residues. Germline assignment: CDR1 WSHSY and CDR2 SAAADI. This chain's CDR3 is CASSSRDRGFRGETQYF. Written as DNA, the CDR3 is TGCGCCAGCAGTTCCCGGGACAGGGGATTTAGGGGAGAGACCCAGTACTTC.

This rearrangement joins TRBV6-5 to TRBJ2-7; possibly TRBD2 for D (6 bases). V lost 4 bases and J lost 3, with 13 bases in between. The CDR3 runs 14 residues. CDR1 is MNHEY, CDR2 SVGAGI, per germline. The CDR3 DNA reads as TGTGCCAGCAGTTCCGGACTAAAAGGCTACGAGCAGTACTTC. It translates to CASSSGLKGYEQYF.

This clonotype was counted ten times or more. The CDR3 bases are TGTGCCAGCAGCCCCCGGGACAGGGAGACCCAGTACTTC. Translated, it gives CASSPRDRETQYF. This chain connects TRBV7-2 to TRBJ2-5; 8 nucleotides match TRBD1. Germline V gene lookup returns CDR1 SGHTA and CDR2 FQGNSA. The CDR3 covers 13 residues. With 5 bases clipped from V and 5 bases from J, the junction kept 4 bases outside the gene matches.

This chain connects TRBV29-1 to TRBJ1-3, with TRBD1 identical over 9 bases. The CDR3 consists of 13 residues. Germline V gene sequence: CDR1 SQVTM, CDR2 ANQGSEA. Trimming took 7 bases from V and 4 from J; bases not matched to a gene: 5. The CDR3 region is CSAGTGPGNTIYF. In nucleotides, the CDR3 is TGCAGCGCTGGGACAGGGCCCGGAAACACCATATATTTT. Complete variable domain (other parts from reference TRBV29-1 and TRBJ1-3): SAVISQKPSRDICQRGTSLTIQCQVDSQVTMMFWYRQQPGQSLTLIATANQGSEATYESGFVIDKFPISRPNLTFSTLTVSNMSPEDSSIYLCSAGTGPGNTIYFGEGSWLTVV.